The TCR beta chain under discussion was sequenced for a study of blood T cell repertoires in COVID-19. Germline V CDR1 and CDR2: SGHKS, YYEKEE (reference sequence). The CDR3 has 15 amino acids. V lost 0 bases and J lost 3; bases outside the gene matches: 4. Source study methods: Reference gene primer amplification yielded estimated nucleated cell counts. The repertoire was sequenced with immunoSEQ multiplex PCR; TCRdb's copy has only in-frame clones and lacks some. V and J calls and clone size are those listed in that table; D and trimming were worked out from the DNA. The repertoire consists of fewer than 250,000 clones, with around 82% occurring once and the leading ten covering 4% to 5%.

The sample consisted of peripheral blood. The chain uses TRBV5-5 and TRBJ2-7; 9 bases fit TRBD1. This clonotype was sampled from a woman aged 70 to 79 with acute or convalescent COVID-19. The CDR3 DNA sequence: TGTGCCAGCAGCTTGGTCGGGACAGGGTACTACGAGCAGTACTTC. Translated: CASSLVGTGYYEQYF.